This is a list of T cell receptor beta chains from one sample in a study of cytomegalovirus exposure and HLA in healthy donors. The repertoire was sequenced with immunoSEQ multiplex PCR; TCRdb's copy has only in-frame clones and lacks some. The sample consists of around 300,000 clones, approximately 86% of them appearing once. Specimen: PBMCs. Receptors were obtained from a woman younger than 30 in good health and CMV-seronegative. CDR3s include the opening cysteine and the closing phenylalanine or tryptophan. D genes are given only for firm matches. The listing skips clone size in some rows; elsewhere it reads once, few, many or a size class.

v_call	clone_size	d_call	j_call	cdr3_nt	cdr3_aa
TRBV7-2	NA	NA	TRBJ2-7	TGTGCCAGCAGCTTTCTGGGGGCTCAAGCCTACGAGCAGTACTTC	CASSFLGAQAYEQYF
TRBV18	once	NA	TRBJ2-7	TGTGCCAGCTCACGGGGGACACAATCCTACGAGCAGTACTTC	CASSRGTQSYEQYF
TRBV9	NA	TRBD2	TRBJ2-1	TGTGCCAGCAGCGTTTTAGCGGGAGGGCCCTACAATGAGCAGTTCTTC	CASSVLAGGPYNEQFF
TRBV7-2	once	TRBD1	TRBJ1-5	TGTGCCAGCAGCCCCGGGACAGCCAATCAGCCCCAGCATTTT	CASSPGTANQPQHF
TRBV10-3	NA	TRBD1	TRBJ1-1	TGTGCCATCAGCACAGGGGTTGTAAACACTGAAGCTTTCTTT	CAISTGVVNTEAFF
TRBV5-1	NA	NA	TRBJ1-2	TGCGCCAGCAGCTTGGTCGGGGGTGGCTACACCTTC	CASSLVGGGYTF
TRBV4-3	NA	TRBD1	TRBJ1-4	TGCGCCAGCAGCCAGCTCGGGACAGTGGATGAAAAACTGTTTTTT	CASSQLGTVDEKLFF
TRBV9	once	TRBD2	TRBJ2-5	TGTGCCAGCAGCTTCAGAGCGGGGGGGCAAGAGACCCAGTACTTC	CASSFRAGGQETQYF
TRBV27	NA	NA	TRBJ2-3	TGTGCCAGCAGTTTAAACATGGGCACAGATACGCAGTATTTT	CASSLNMGTDTQYF
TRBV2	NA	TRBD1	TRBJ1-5	TGTGCCAGCAGTGAAGCGGGACAGATTAGCAATCAGCCCCAGCATTTT	CASSEAGQISNQPQHF
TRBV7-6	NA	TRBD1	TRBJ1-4	TGTGCCAGCAGCTTGGGGACAGGCTTCGAAAAACTGTTTTTT	CASSLGTGFEKLFF